This T cell receptor (beta chain) was found in a study of tissue T cells after allogeneic stem cell transplantation. Whole-study context: All graft-versus-host disease patients had gastrointestinal involvement and received several lines of directed therapy. CD3+ T cells were flow-sorted when enough cells; otherwise DNA extracted directly.

Regarding the study as a whole: In patients and mice, blood and spleen missed much of tissue repertoire. Within patients, tissue anatomy strongly shaped TCR repertoire composition.

In the case of this clone: What it binds is unknown.

Germline CDR1 and CDR2: SEHNR and FQNEAQ (reference sequence). Between the trimmed V and J ends, which lost 6 bases and 4 bases, there was a span of 22 bases. The CDR3 is made up of 16 amino acids. Libraries were prepared by immunoSEQ multiplex PCR; TCRdb keeps only in-frame clonotypes and omits some of them. The data show about 40,000 clones, 80% to 95% seen once. Sample: blood, taken before transplantation. The receptor was derived from a woman aged 40 to 75 who later had graft-versus-host disease after an allogeneic stem cell transplant. The rearrangement joins TRBV7-9 to TRBJ2-7; TRBD2 might be the D (5 bases). The CDR3, as DNA: TGTGCCAGCAGTTCGTCCGGGAACTTCAAAGTATACGAGCAGTACTTC. Translation: CASSSSGNFKVYEQYF.